The subject of this entry is one TCR beta chain. Its matching antigen is unknown. Just one base apart from a much larger clone, this may be a read error. The data derive from a study of T cells in Graves' hyperthyroidism and ophthalmopathy. CDR1 and CDR2 (germline): SNHLY, FYNNEI. CDR3 length: 17 amino acids. Investigators excluded patients with uncontrolled infection, other autoimmune disease, pregnancy or lactation. TCR beta CDR3 regions were amplified from RNA. RT-PCR in the first round (using the HTBI primer set) targeted the TCR CDR3. TCRdb re-derived calls from the multiplex PCR reads in MiXCR, one entry per CDR3 protein. The data show a few hundred thousand distinct CDR3 sequences, about 43% seen once. The study's findings and limits: Before onset, by a median of approximately 6.8 months, the model predicted ophthalmopathy.

The source material was peripheral blood or thyroid tissue (not recorded which). The sequence came from a young woman with Graves' hyperthyroidism. The chain carries TRBV2 and TRBJ2-6; unclear D gene. CDR3 amino acids: CAGSASDFVYGANVLTF. The CDR3 DNA is TGTGCCGGCAGTGCCAGCGACTTCGTCTATGGGGCCAACGTCCTGACTTTC.